The 2 T cell receptor beta chains listed next were all sequenced from one sample in a study of blood T cell repertoires in COVID-19. Generated by immunoSEQ multiplex PCR, the TCRdb table keeps only in-frame clones and is missing some. The sample holds fewer than 350,000 clones, less than 85% seen once. The source material was PBMCs or T cells enriched from blood (not recorded which). The receptors originated from a woman in her forties or fifties who had recovered from COVID-19.

This clone was observed a single time. This chain uses TRBV12-5 with TRBJ1-1, with D maybe TRBD1 (5 bases). The germline V and J ends were trimmed by 3 bases and 5 bases, with 13 bases remaining between them. From germline, CDR1 is LGHNT and CDR2 FRNRAP. The CDR3 is 14 residues long. CDR3 amino acids: CASGLGREGTEAFF. CDR3 bases: TGTGCTAGTGGTTTAGGCAGGGAAGGGACTGAAGCTTTCTTT.

CDR3 sequence: CASSSNYGTYNEQFF. CDR3 nucleotide sequence: TGTGCCAGCAGCTCAAATTACGGGACCTACAATGAGCAGTTCTTC. V usage is TRBV5-5 and J usage is TRBJ2-1, with a tentative D call TRBD2 (5 bases). V was cut by 3 bases and J by 2 bases, with 12 bases left in between. The CDR3 sequence is 15 residues long. The V gene's germline CDR1 is SGHKS and CDR2 YYEKEE (reference sequence).